The source of this TCR beta chain is a study of early T cells in non-severe SARS-CoV-2 infection. For the study at large: Sequenced bulk RNA came from whole blood that was unsorted, and chains were unpaired. Study-wide results and caveats: Missing private and CD4 specificities, VDJdb matching favored anti-spike CD8 responses.

About this clonotype itself: Antigen specificity is unknown.

Tagging with unique molecular identifiers was applied to individual cDNA molecules. Using its own MiXCR run on the 5' RACE reads, TCRdb lists one record per CDR3 protein. The sample carries more than 65,000 distinct CDR3 sequences, around 14% recorded once. The sequenced sample consisted of whole blood. This receptor was taken from an adult who was a healthcare worker with PCR-confirmed SARS-CoV-2 infection or an uninfected control (not recorded which).

CDR3 amino acids: CASSDRQGNEKLFF. DNA for the CDR3: TGTGCCAGCAGTGACAGACAGGGGAACGAAAAACTGTTTTTT. The V call is TRBV2, the J call TRBJ1-4, with TRBD1 matching 8 bases. V lost 3 bases, J lost 8 bases, and 5 bases stayed unmatched. This CDR3 region has 14 residues. Germline values: CDR1 SNHLY, CDR2 FYNNEI. Looking up the rest from reference TRBV2 and TRBJ1-4 gives the full variable domain: EPEVTQTPSHQVTQMGQEVILRCVPISNHLYFYWYRQILGQKVEFLVSFYNNEISEKSEIFDDQFSVERPDGSNFTLKIRSTKLEDSAMYFCASSDRQGNEKLFFGSGTQLSVL.